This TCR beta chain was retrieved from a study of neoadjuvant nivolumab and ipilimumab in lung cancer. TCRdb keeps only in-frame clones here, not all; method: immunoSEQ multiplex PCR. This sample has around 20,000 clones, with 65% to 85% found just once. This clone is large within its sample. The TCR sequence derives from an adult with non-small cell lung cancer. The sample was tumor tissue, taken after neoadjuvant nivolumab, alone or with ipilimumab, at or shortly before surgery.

The CDR3 spells CASSIDRDDSPLHF. CDR3 in DNA: TGTGCCAGTAGTATAGACAGGGACGATTCACCCCTCCACTTT. J is TRBJ1-6 and V is TRBV19, with D possibly being TRBD1 (5 bases). V was trimmed by 0 bases and J by 8 bases, leaving 8 bases between them. The germline gives CDR1 LNHDA, CDR2 SQIVND (reference sequence). This CDR3 has 14 amino acids.